This is a list of T cell receptor beta chains from one sample in a study of preoperative IRX-2 immunotherapy in early breast cancer. Clones were sequenced by immunoSEQ multiplex PCR, and TCRdb holds only the in-frame ones, with some missing. The sample has 4,000 or so clones, 65% to 70% seen once; the top ten hold 12%. The starting material was tumor tissue, obtained after IRX-2 immunotherapy. The receptors here all came from a human donor with breast cancer. CDR3s include the opening cysteine and the closing phenylalanine or tryptophan. A D gene is named only where the DNA matches it firmly. Where a row states a size, it is once, few, many or the class of an expanded clone; other rows omit it.

V	J	size	D	CDR3	DNA
TRBV18	TRBJ2-7	-	-	CASSQGGVYEQYF	TGTGCCAGCTCACAAGGGGGGGTATACGAGCAGTACTTC
TRBV6-8	TRBJ2-1	-	-	CASSYSSGPAYNEQFF	TGTGCCAGCAGTTACTCGTCGGGCCCAGCCTACAATGAGCAGTTCTTC
TRBV7-5	TRBJ2-1	-	-	CASSLGAGTSRGEQFF	TGTGCCAGCAGCTTAGGGGCCGGGACTAGCAGAGGTGAGCAGTTCTTC
TRBV29-1	TRBJ1-2	-	-	CSAAGATENYGYTF	TGCAGCGCCGCAGGGGCCACCGAGAACTATGGCTACACCTTC
TRBV6-8	TRBJ2-3	-	-	CASSPRENRGTDTQYF	TGTGCCAGCAGCCCTCGGGAGAACAGGGGCACAGATACGCAGTATTTT
TRBV11-3	TRBJ2-1	-	-	CASSPENLGVVYNEQFF	TGTGCCAGCAGCCCGGAAAACCTGGGGGTAGTGTACAATGAGCAGTTCTTC
TRBV19	TRBJ1-2	-	TRBD1	CASSIWRDRSYGYTF	TGTGCCAGTAGTATATGGCGGGACAGGTCCTATGGCTACACCTTC
TRBV6-8	TRBJ1-1	-	-	CASSFGRATEAFF	TGTGCCAGCAGTTTCGGCAGGGCCACTGAAGCTTTCTTT
TRBV14	TRBJ2-1	medium-sized	TRBD2	CASSHRLAGLYNEQFF	TGTGCCAGCAGCCATAGACTAGCGGGTCTATACAATGAGCAGTTCTTC
TRBV28	TRBJ1-2	-	-	CASSLRDTHGYTF	TGTGCCAGCAGTTTACGGGACACCCATGGCTACACCTTC
TRBV10-2	TRBJ2-1	-	-	CASSDPTTLSYNEQFF	TGCGCCAGCAGTGACCCGACTACCTTATCTTACAATGAGCAGTTCTTC
TRBV5-1	TRBJ2-5	-	-	CASRPDHGKGETQETQYF	TGCGCCAGCAGGCCGGACCATGGAAAGGGGGAAACACAAGAGACCCAGTACTTC
TRBV14	TRBJ2-1	-	-	CASSQAGEDRWFSYNEQFF	TGTGCCAGCAGCCAAGCGGGAGAGGACCGTTGGTTCTCCTACAATGAGCAGTTCTTC